This T cell receptor beta chain originates from a study of T cells in Graves' hyperthyroidism and ophthalmopathy. CDR3 length: 14 amino acids. Trimming at V came to 4 bases and at J to 4 bases, leaving 7 bases not matched to a gene. Germline assignment: CDR1 SGDLS and CDR2 YYNGEE. RNA transcripts gave rise to amplified TCR beta CDR3 regions. First-round RT-PCR of the TCR CDR3 relied on the HTBI primer set. In TCRdb, the multiplex PCR reads were re-called with MiXCR into one record per CDR3 protein. The repertoire holds some 720,000 distinct CDR3 sequences, with 16% as singletons. Stable disease denoted Graves' hyperthyroidism without ophthalmopathy progression within 18 months. Broader study findings: The authors' 13 V-J model separated ophthalmopathy from stable hyperthyroidism. Blood samples included most of the expanded thyroid clonotypes exceeding 0.001.

Comments on this clonotype: Its antigen is unidentified.

The sequencing input was blood. This clonotype was obtained from a man in his late teens or twenties with Graves' hyperthyroidism. The chain combines TRBV9 with TRBJ2-7, with TRBD2 identical over 8 bases. The CDR3 region has the DNA TGTGCCAGCAGCCGAAGCGGGAGCAAGTACGAGCAGTACTTC. It yields the protein CASSRSGSKYEQYF.